This TCR beta chain emerged from a study of T cell responses to AZD1222 COVID-19 vaccine. Broader study findings: A mostly white British donor set with more females was recruited, and clonal diversity was possibly underestimated. Researchers took repertoire samples only after the peak T cell response had come.

Generated by immunoSEQ multiplex PCR, the TCRdb table keeps only in-frame clones and is missing some. The data contain about 120,000 clones, around 90% of them singletons. V shed 4 bases and J shed 0 bases, with 3 bases lying between them. CDR3 length equals 11 residues. Germline CDR1 and CDR2: DFQATT and SNEGSKA (reference sequence). With regard to this clone: Its matching antigen is unknown.

The specimen was peripheral blood, collected 28 days after the second dose of the MenACWY control vaccine. This receptor was taken from an adult who received the MenACWY meningococcal vaccine as a control. J is TRBJ1-2 and V is TRBV20-1; D remains ambiguous. The CDR3 reads CSAKANYGYTF. The CDR3 nucleotides are TGCAGTGCTAAGGCTAACTATGGCTACACCTTC.